The rows below give T cell receptor beta chains drawn from one sample of a study of T cells after posttransplantation cyclophosphamide. Some clones are missing from TCRdb's copy, which holds only in-frame ones; the method was immunoSEQ multiplex PCR. Reported are some 40,000 clones, none seen only once; the ten largest carry approximately 6%. The sample comprised PBMCs. These receptors were taken from a man aged 30 to 45 in good health and a related stem cell transplant donor. Both conserved end residues are part of each CDR3. Each record gives: clone size, J gene, D gene, V gene, CDR3 protein, CDR3 DNA. The D gene is left open where the match is weak. Size tells how often a clone was seen (once, few, many) or the class of an expanded clone, and some rows leave it out.

many TRBJ2-2 - TRBV6-5 CASNSGPGELFF TGTGCCAGCAACTCAGGGCCCGGGGAGCTGTTTTTT
- TRBJ2-2 TRBD1 TRBV27 CASSLFTPGQGNTGELFF TGTGCCAGCAGTTTATTTACTCCGGGACAGGGCAACACCGGGGAGCTGTTTTTT
many TRBJ1-5 TRBD1 TRBV19 CASSIYTGTGQPQHF TGTGCCAGTAGTATATATACAGGGACAGGACAGCCCCAGCATTTT
few TRBJ1-3 - TRBV7-8 CASSTGRGNTIYF TGTGCCAGCTCGACGGGTCGTGGAAACACCATATATTTT
many TRBJ1-5 TRBD1 TRBV5-1 CASSSGQGGNQPQHF TGCGCCAGCAGCTCGGGACAGGGTGGCAATCAGCCCCAGCATTTT
many TRBJ2-3 TRBD1 TRBV6-5 CASSYGQGSDTQYF TGTGCCAGCAGTTACGGACAGGGGTCAGATACGCAGTATTTT
many TRBJ1-5 TRBD1 TRBV6-5 CASSRDRANNQPQHF TGTGCCAGCAGTCGAGACAGGGCCAATAATCAGCCCCAGCATTTT
few TRBJ1-1 TRBD1 TRBV29-1 CSVEGANTEAFF TGCAGCGTAGAGGGGGCCAACACTGAAGCTTTCTTT
many TRBJ2-7 - TRBV28 CASQEQYEQYF TGTGCCAGCCAAGAACAGTACGAGCAGTACTTC
many TRBJ2-1 - TRBV29-1 CSVSVRGSYNEQFF TGCAGCGTATCGGTGAGGGGGTCCTACAATGAGCAGTTCTTC
many TRBJ1-6 - TRBV5-6 CASSSGLLNSPLHF TGTGCCAGCAGCTCGGGACTCTTAAATTCACCCCTCCACTTT
many TRBJ2-7 TRBD1 TRBV6-5 CASRGQGAEQYF TGTGCCAGCAGAGGACAGGGGGCCGAGCAGTACTTC
- TRBJ2-5 TRBD2 TRBV5-1 CASSLIGSGGWQTQYF TGCGCCAGCAGCTTGATAGGTAGCGGGGGTTGGCAGACCCAGTACTTC
many TRBJ1-3 - TRBV9 CASSVGPGVGNTIYF TGTGCCAGCAGCGTAGGACCAGGGGTTGGAAACACCATATATTTT
many TRBJ1-2 - TRBV4-3 CASSQDRQFSGYTF TGCGCCAGCAGCCAAGATCGACAGTTCTCTGGCTACACCTTC
few TRBJ1-1 - TRBV6-2/TRBV6-3 CASTRGRGGYTEAFF TGTGCCAGCACCCGGGGGAGGGGTGGGTATACTGAAGCTTTCTTT